Shown below are 6 T cell receptor beta chains from a single sample sequenced in a study of vaccination and CD4 T cells after COVID-19. Treatment given: 10-day PBMC culture with coronavirus spike peptide pools or control peptides (ViraFEST assay). Cultured CD4+ T-cell DNA underwent Oncomine TCR Beta short-read sequencing. MiXCR, applied by TCRdb to the PCR reads, yields one record per CDR3 protein. The table shows about 25,000 distinct CDR3 sequences, with around 45% occurring only once. These receptors have no known antigen. Sequences were obtained from CD4+ T cells from blood, cultured in vitro. The source of these receptors is a human donor who had recovered from COVID-19.

V is TRBV2 and J is TRBJ1-5, with D uncertain. CDR1 is SNHLY, CDR2 FYNNEI, per germline. CDR3 size: 13 residues. The V gene lost 7 bases and the J gene lost 0 bases, with 7 bases spanning the gap. This chain's CDR3 is CASKRDSNQPQHF. CDR3 sequence (DNA): TGTGCCAGCAAGAGGGATAGCAATCAGCCCCAGCATTTT.

The chain recombines TRBV5-6 with TRBJ2-7; D is unclear. Germline V gene sequence: CDR1 SGHDT, CDR2 YYEEEE. Between the trimmed V and J ends, which lost 2 bases and 7 bases, there was a span of 25 bases. The CDR3 contains 17 residues. The CDR3 loop is CASSLSSSPRAIGEQYF. The CDR3 bases are TGTGCCAGCAGCTTATCTTCCAGCCCGAGAGCGATAGGTGAGCAGTACTTC.

This rearrangement joins TRBV20-1 to TRBJ2-1; maybe TRBD1 (6 bases). Germline lookup yields CDR1 DFQATT and CDR2 SNEGSKA (reference sequence). V was trimmed by 6 bases and J by 11 bases, leaving 17 bases between them. The CDR3 length is 12 residues. The CDR3 nucleotides are TGCAGTGCGGCCCAGCCAGGGGATAAGCAGTTCTTC. It specifies CSAAQPGDKQFF.

This chain joins TRBV24-1 and TRBJ1-5, with a tentative D call TRBD1 (6 bases). Between the trimmed V and J ends, which lost 4 bases and 6 bases, there was a span of 21 bases. From germline, CDR1 is KGHDR and CDR2 SFDVKD. The CDR3 spans 17 residues. The CDR3 region is CATSDVTGGGLGQPQHF. As DNA, the CDR3 is TGTGCCACCAGTGACGTGACGGGCGGGGGGCTGGGTCAGCCCCAGCATTTT.

This clonotype occurred a few times. The rearrangement joins TRBV11-2 to TRBJ2-7; 9 nucleotides align to TRBD1. Looked up from germline, CDR1 is SGHAT and CDR2 is FQNNGV. This CDR3 comprises 16 residues. V shed 5 bases and J 4 bases; nucleotides not matched to a gene: 12. The CDR3 nucleotides are TGTGCCAGCAGCAAGTCCACCGGGACAGGGTGGTACGAGCAGTACTTC. Translated, it gives CASSKSTGTGWYEQYF.

The V gene is TRBV7-9, the J gene TRBJ2-1, with D perhaps matching TRBD1 (6 bases). Looked up from germline, CDR1 is SEHNR and CDR2 is FQNEAQ (reference sequence). The CDR3 contains 15 residues. V was pared by 3 bases and J by 6 bases, with 15 bases between. The CDR3 sequence: CASSFLQGLGNEQFF. CDR3 sequence (DNA): TGTGCCAGCAGCTTCCTACAGGGTTTGGGCAATGAGCAGTTCTTC. The whole variable domain, filled in from reference TRBV7-9 and TRBJ2-1, reads DTGVSQNPRHKITKRGQNVTFRCDPISEHNRLYWYRQTLGQGPEFLTYFQNEAQLEKSRLLSDRFSAERPKGSFSTLEIQRTEQGDSAMYLCASSFLQGLGNEQFFGPGTRLTVL.